This T cell receptor (beta chain) was sequenced for a study of shared clonotypes between healthy human individuals. The CDR3 totals 14 residues. CDR1 MNHEY and CDR2 SVGAGI come from the germline V gene. Trimming removed 6 bases at V and 4 bases at J, with 15 bases between. Naive CD8 cells comprised CD45RO-negative, CCR7-positively selected cells, excluding terminally differentiated effector memory CD45RA+ cells. Clones were sequenced by immunoSEQ multiplex PCR, and TCRdb holds only the in-frame ones, with some missing. The sample carries 2 million to 2.5 million clones, around 96% recorded once. The TCR comes from a man aged 18 to 29 in good health. Sequenced material: naive CD8+ T cells sorted from blood. The V call is TRBV6-5, the J call TRBJ1-2; D is perhaps TRBD1 (6 bases). In DNA, the CDR3 is TGTGCCAGCAGCCTACAGGGAGCGGTCTATGGCTACACCTTC. Protein sequence: CASSLQGAVYGYTF.